Sequencing of this TCR beta chain was carried out in a study of blood T cell repertoires in COVID-19. For the study at large: Sites in the United States, Italy and Spain provided acute and convalescent COVID-19 samples. Sample material is recorded as cDNA or gDNA derived from T cells, B-cell-depleted T cells, or PBMCs.

Some clones are missing from TCRdb's copy, which holds only in-frame ones; the method was immunoSEQ multiplex PCR. The sample lists roughly 250,000 clones, approximately 83% occurring once. Each recovered donor of Cohort 3 presented with two negative PCRs, clearance, or symptom resolution. With 2 bases removed from V and 7 bases from J, the gap between germline ends came to 18 bases. The CDR3 has 15 amino acids. Germline lookup yields CDR1 PRHDT and CDR2 FYEKMQ (reference sequence). This sequence joins TRBV13 and TRBJ2-7, with TRBD1 as a possible D gene (6 bases). The specimen was PBMCs or T cells enriched from blood (not recorded which). This clonotype was obtained from a woman between 50 and 59 years old who had recovered from COVID-19. The CDR3 is CASSLTGTPLGEQYF. The CDR3 DNA reads TGTGCCAGCAGCTTAACCGGGACACCCCTAGGGGAGCAGTACTTC.